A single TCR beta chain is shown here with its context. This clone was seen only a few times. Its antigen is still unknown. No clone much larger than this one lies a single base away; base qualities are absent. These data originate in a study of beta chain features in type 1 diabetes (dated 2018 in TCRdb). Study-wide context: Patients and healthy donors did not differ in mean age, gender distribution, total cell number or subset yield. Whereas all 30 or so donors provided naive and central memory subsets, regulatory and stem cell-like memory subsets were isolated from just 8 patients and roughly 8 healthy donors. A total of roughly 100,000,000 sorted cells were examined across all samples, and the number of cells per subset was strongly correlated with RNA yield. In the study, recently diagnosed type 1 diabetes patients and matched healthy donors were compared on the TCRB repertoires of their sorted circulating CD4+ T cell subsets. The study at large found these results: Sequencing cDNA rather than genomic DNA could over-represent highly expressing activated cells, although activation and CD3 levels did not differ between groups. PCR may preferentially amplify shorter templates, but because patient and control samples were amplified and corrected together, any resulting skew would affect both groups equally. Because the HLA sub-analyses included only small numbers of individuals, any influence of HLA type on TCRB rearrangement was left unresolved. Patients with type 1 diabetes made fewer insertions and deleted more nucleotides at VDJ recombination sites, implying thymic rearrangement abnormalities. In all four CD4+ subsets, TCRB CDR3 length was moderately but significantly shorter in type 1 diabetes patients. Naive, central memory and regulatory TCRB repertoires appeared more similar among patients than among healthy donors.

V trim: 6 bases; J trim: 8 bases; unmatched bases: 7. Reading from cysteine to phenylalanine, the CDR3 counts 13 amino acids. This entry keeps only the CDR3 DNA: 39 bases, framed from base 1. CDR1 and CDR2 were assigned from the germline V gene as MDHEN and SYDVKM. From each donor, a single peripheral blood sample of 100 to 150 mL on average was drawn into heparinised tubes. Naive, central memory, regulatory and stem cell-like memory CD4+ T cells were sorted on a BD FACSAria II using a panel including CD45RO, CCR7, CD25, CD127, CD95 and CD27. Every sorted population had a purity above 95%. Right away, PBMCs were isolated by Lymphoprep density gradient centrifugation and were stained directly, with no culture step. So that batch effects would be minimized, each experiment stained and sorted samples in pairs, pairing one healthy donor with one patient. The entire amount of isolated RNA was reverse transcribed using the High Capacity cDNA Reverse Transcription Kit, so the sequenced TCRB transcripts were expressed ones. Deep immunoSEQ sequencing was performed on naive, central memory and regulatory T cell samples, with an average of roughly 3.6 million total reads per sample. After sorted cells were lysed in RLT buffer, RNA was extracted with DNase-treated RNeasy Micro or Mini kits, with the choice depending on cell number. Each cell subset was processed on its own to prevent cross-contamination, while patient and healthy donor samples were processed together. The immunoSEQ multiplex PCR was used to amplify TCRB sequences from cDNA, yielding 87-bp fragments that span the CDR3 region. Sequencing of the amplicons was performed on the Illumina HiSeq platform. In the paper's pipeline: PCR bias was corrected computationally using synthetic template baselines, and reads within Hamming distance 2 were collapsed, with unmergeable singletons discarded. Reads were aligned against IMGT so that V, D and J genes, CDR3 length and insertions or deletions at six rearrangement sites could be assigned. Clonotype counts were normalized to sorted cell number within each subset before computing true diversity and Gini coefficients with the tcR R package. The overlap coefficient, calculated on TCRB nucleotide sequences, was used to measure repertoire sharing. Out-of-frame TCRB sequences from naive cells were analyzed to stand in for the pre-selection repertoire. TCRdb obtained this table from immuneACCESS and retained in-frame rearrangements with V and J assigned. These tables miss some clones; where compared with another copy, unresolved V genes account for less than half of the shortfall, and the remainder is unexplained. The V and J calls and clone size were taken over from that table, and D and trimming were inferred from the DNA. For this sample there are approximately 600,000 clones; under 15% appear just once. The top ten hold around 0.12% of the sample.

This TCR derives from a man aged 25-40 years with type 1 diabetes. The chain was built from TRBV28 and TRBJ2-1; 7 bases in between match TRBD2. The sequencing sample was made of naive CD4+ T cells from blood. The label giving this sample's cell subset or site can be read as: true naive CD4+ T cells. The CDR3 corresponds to CASRPGLSYEQFF. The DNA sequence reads TGTGCCAGCAGACCGGGACTAAGCTATGAGCAGTTCTTC.